Presented here are 4 T cell receptor beta chains from one specimen sequenced in a study of cytomegalovirus exposure and HLA in healthy donors listed by TCRdb under 2017. Library generation was performed with the immunoSEQ multiplex PCR assay. The multiplex PCR relied on a mix of 60 forward primers for TCR Vbeta segments and 13 reverse primers for TCR Jbeta segments. TCRdb took over this immuneACCESS table, retaining in-frame rearrangements with V and J assigned. Such tables are incomplete; in checked studies, under half of the missing clones stem from an unresolved V gene, and the remainder is unexplained. This sample gives about 140,000 clones in total; approximately 80% of them show up just once. In total, the top ten clones hold 14% of the sample. Sequenced input: PBMCs. All receptors come from a woman aged 40 to 50 in good health and CMV-seronegative.

A single count supports this clone. The chain links TRBV7-2 to TRBJ1-5, with no clear D. Trimming shortened V by 6 bases and J by 0 bases, and 6 bases separated the two germline ends. The CDR3 is made up of 13 amino acids. Germline values: CDR1 SGHTA, CDR2 FQGNSA. The CDR3 DNA reads TGTGCCAGCAGTTGGAGTAGCAATCAGCCCCAGCATTTT. Amino acids: CASSWSSNQPQHF.

This rearrangement joins TRBV6-5 to TRBJ2-1; 8 nucleotides match TRBD1. Trimming took 8 bases from V and 9 from J; bases not matched to a gene: 9. This CDR3 contains 13 residues. Germline loops: CDR1 MNHEY, CDR2 SVGAGI. CDR3 nucleotides: TGTGCCAGCGCGGCAGGGGGCTGGGGTGAGCAGTTCTTC. Amino acids: CASAAGGWGEQFF.

The chain has TRBV6-6 and TRBJ2-5; possible D gene TRBD2, 6 bases. This CDR3 spans 13 amino acids. Germline V gene sequence: CDR1 MNHNY, CDR2 SVGAGI (reference sequence). The germline V and J ends were trimmed by 11 bases and 9 bases, with 22 bases remaining between them. The chain's CDR3 is CAATYVRGNAQYF. In DNA form, the CDR3 reads TGTGCCGCCACATACGTCCGCGGGAACGCCCAGTACTTC.

The chain joins TRBV19 to TRBJ1-2; tentative D call: TRBD1 (6 bases). The CDR3 totals 15 residues. Germline V gene sequence: CDR1 LNHDA, CDR2 SQIVND (reference sequence). V dropped 5 bases and J dropped 4 bases, with 17 bases sitting between them. The CDR3 loop reads CASSLYSQGVYGYTF. The DNA for the CDR3 is TGTGCCAGTAGTCTGTACTCACAGGGTGTCTATGGCTACACCTTC.